The T cell receptor (beta chain) described here comes from a study of T cell repertoires in cytomegalovirus infection. TCRdb re-called the reads with MiXCR, one entry per CDR3 protein. Of about 460,000 distinct CDR3 sequences listed, about 11% are singletons. The germline gives CDR1 MDHEN, CDR2 SYDVKM. This CDR3 spans 17 amino acids. The V and J ends lost 6 bases and 4 bases, in that order; junction bases with no gene match: 13. This clonotype was detected only a few times. The genes are TRBV28 and TRBJ2-2, with TRBD1 matching over 8 bases. The clonotype comes from a human donor in good health (CMV status not recorded). Some clones in this sample may be carry-over from other donors' samples. Sample: PBMCs. CDR3 nucleotides: TGTGCCAGCAGCCCCTGGAGGACAGGGAGGCGCACCGGGGAGCTGTTTTTT. This encodes CASSPWRTGRRTGELFF.